This T cell receptor (beta chain) was sequenced in a study of breast tumors, draining lymph nodes, adjacent tissues. Breast cancer patients provided tissue from their axillary draining lymph nodes. This clonotype was detected many times. No antigen is known for it. TCRdb re-called the multiplex PCR reads with MiXCR, one entry per CDR3 protein. Here the sample spans under 250,000 distinct CDR3 sequences, roughly 32% being singletons. Trimming removed 0 bases at V and 5 bases at J, with 18 bases between. Germline V CDR1 and CDR2: MGHRA, YSYEKL. This CDR3 region has 17 residues. Study-level results: Findings are consistent with lymph node origin and intratumoral expansion of most tumor T cells. Compared with lymph nodes, tumors were less diverse; compared with nontumor tissue, more. Luminal-like breast cancer showed significantly higher tumor–nontumor repertoire similarity than basal-like.

The chain employs TRBV4-1 and TRBJ2-3; possibly TRBD2 for D (5 bases). The sequence derives from a female donor with breast cancer. Some clones in this sample may be carry-over from other donors' samples. The sample comprised axillary lymph node tissue. CDR3 protein: CASSQDNFRDKEDTQYF. The CDR3 nucleotides are TGCGCCAGCAGCCAAGATAACTTCCGGGATAAGGAAGATACGCAGTATTTT.